Listed below are T cell receptor beta chains from one sample, sequenced in a study of T cell repertoires in cytomegalovirus infection. TCRdb itself ran the reads through MiXCR, one entry per CDR3 protein. This sample has more than 400,000 distinct CDR3 sequences, with around 27% found just once. Sequenced material: PBMCs. The receptors were gathered from a human donor in good health (CMV status not recorded). Some clones in this sample may be carry-over from other donors' samples. Both conserved end residues are part of each CDR3.

CDR3aa	v_gene
CASSPATRDSARQFF	TRBV18
CSVGGYEQYF	TRBV29-1
CASSYGVLGGSRTDTQYF	TRBV6-2/TRBV6-3
CASSLDRAGNSPLHF	TRBV7-2
CSASGLRSETQYF	TRBV20-1
CATSRDKLNYGYTF	TRBV15
CASSLGNWDILDRVGGYTF	TRBV7-2
CASSPGGPQETQYF	TRBV12-3/TRBV12-4
CASSQDLKGLNEQFF	TRBV4-3
CASRQYAPPSSGGAQGGNEQFF	TRBV6-8
CASSYSTDTTKNIQYF	TRBV6-5
CASRDTGSPETQYF	TRBV11-3
CASSSRGYEQYF	TRBV28
CSATPSGVGGELFF	TRBV20-1
CASSPRQAYNSPLHF	TRBV7-8
CASSNPQSEAFF	TRBV6-2/TRBV6-3
CASSGQVSGLGTEAFF	TRBV11-3
CASRRDREGYTQYF	TRBV6-5
CASSQTGPQHF	TRBV19
CASTFGPGTNNYGYTF	TRBV7-2
CASSPPQGGLQETQYF	TRBV7-2
CASSLSGLVDEQYF	TRBV12-3/TRBV12-4
CASSLPGPSPLHF	TRBV7-2
CASSVGTGTEAFF	TRBV9
CASSLDGGTYEQYF	TRBV7-2
CATGGGETQYF	TRBV6-6
CASTTSMSNSPLHF	TRBV7-9
CSARQPGSHEQYF	TRBV20-1
CASNERAQETQYF	TRBV2
CASSSGQLDQPQHF	TRBV7-2
CSVWSWGISTDTQYF	TRBV29-1
CASSLNVGNSPLHF	TRBV5-1
CAISESGWGANYGYTF	TRBV10-3
CASSSDSAYEQYF	TRBV5-6
CASSIGLTGSYGYTF	TRBV19
CASSLIQGSTSGNTIYF	TRBV28
CAAGRPFTGAFF	TRBV27
CSRTAPGTDTQYF	TRBV29-1
CSAPRASSYEQYF	TRBV20-1
CSARVRETEAFF	TRBV20-1
CASSSASGGGYGYTF	TRBV5-5
CATSRDPAANYEQYF	TRBV15
CASSLIRGQGYNEQFF	TRBV5-6
CASAGWDEQYF	TRBV28
CAISEGNEQYF	TRBV10-3
CASSWGGRDQPQHF	TRBV12-3/TRBV12-4
CSVLPPGGRAEAFF	TRBV29-1
CASSLGFNRGFEAFF	TRBV11-2
CATLLRPPAMAQYF	TRBV7-9
CASTEEWGFSEAFF	TRBV6-1
CASSVDRVNEQFF	TRBV9
CATSDLPYGTRDNAYNEQFF	TRBV24-1
CAAVDPTNEKLFF	TRBV19
CASSPGREPDTQYF	TRBV18